These 15 T cell receptor beta chains were all obtained from the same sample, sequenced in a study of technical replicates of blood from several donors. The data were produced by immunoSEQ multiplex PCR, yet TCRdb's version contains in-frame clones alone and is incomplete. Of roughly 70,000 clones listed, approximately 90% were seen once; the top ten hold under 5.5%. The sample was PBMCs. The receptor set was obtained from a human donor in good health. Some clones in this sample may be carry-over from other donors' samples.

The chain uses TRBV5-4 and TRBJ2-7; no clear D gene. V was clipped by 2 bases and J by 1 base, with 7 bases between them. CDR1 is SGHNT and CDR2 is YYREEE in the germline V gene (reference sequence). The CDR3 contains 13 residues. CDR3 loop: CASSFGGSYEQYF. CDR3 DNA sequence: TGTGCCAGCAGCTTCGGCGGATCCTACGAGCAGTACTTC.

V usage is TRBV7-9 and J usage is TRBJ2-3, with D uncertain. Germline V gene data show CDR1 as SEHNR and CDR2 as FQNEAQ (reference sequence). The length of the CDR3 is 12 residues. Trimming removed 8 bases from V and 4 bases from J, with 10 bases in between. CDR3 sequence reads: CASRNSADTQYF. CDR3 DNA: TGTGCCAGCCGAAACTCGGCAGATACGCAGTATTTT.

This chain joins TRBV7-6 and TRBJ2-5; 8 bases are shared with TRBD2. Germline trimming cut 1 base from V and 4 bases from J; bases unmatched to any gene: 5. The CDR3 has 15 amino acids. Looked up from germline, CDR1 is SGHVS and CDR2 is FNYEAQ. The CDR3 DNA reads TGTGCCAGCAGCTTAGGGGGTACTAGCGGAGAGACCCAGTACTTC. This encodes CASSLGGTSGETQYF.

The gene calls are TRBV19 and TRBJ1-1; TRBD1 agrees at 8 bases. Trimming took 5 bases from V and 1 from J; bases not matched to a gene: 6. Germline CDR1 LNHDA, CDR2 SQIVND (reference sequence). CDR3 size: 15 residues. The CDR3, as DNA: TGTGCCAGTAGTCCCGGGACAGGACCGAACACTGAAGCTTTCTTT. It yields the protein CASSPGTGPNTEAFF.

The chain carries TRBV5-6 and TRBJ2-5; D might be TRBD2 (5 bases). Germline assignment: CDR1 SGHDT and CDR2 YYEEEE. V dropped 0 bases and J dropped 2 bases, with 14 bases sitting between them. This CDR3 has 16 amino acids. The CDR3 here is CASSLVWSTRQETQYF. In DNA form, the CDR3 reads TGTGCCAGCAGCTTGGTGTGGTCCACTAGACAAGAGACCCAGTACTTC.

In DNA form, the CDR3 reads TGTGCCAGCAGCCGACTAGCGGGGGGGCCGGTGATCAAAAACATTCAGTACTTC. Encoded protein: CASSRLAGGPVIKNIQYF. The chain has TRBV2 and TRBJ2-4; 14 bases are shared with TRBD2. Germline assignment: CDR1 SNHLY and CDR2 FYNNEI. The CDR3 covers 18 residues. J gave up 3 bases and V 6 bases, and 10 bases lay outside the gene matches.

V gene TRBV27 combines with J gene TRBJ2-1; TRBD2 agrees at 9 bases. The V segment lost 7 bases and the J segment 3 bases; nucleotides outside the gene matches: 10. CDR1 is MNHEY, CDR2 SMNVEV, per germline (reference sequence). The CDR3 totals 16 residues. For the CDR3, the DNA is TGTGCCAGCAATTCCTTTAGCGGGAGAATCTACAATGAGCAGTTCTTC. Its protein product is CASNSFSGRIYNEQFF.

The chain employs TRBV5-1 and TRBJ2-5; 9 bases are shared with TRBD2. V dropped 0 bases and J dropped 1; count of bases not matched to a gene: 4. Per germline, CDR1 SGHRS and CDR2 YFSETQ. This CDR3 has 16 amino acids. CDR3 in amino acids: CASSLVRLAAQETQYF. In DNA, the CDR3 is TGCGCCAGCAGCTTGGTTCGACTAGCGGCCCAAGAGACCCAGTACTTC.

V usage is TRBV15 and J usage is TRBJ2-4, with 9 nucleotides matching TRBD1. The CDR3 runs 16 residues. CDR1 is LNHNV and CDR2 is YYDKDF in the germline V gene (reference sequence). V shed 2 bases, J shed 8 bases, and the junction held 10 bases outside the gene matches. The CDR3 sequence is CATSRSTGTGRDIQYF. For the CDR3, the DNA is TGTGCCACCAGCAGATCTACAGGGACAGGGAGAGACATTCAGTACTTC.

The chain links TRBV7-3 to TRBJ2-3, with TRBD2 matching over 8 bases. The V gene end was trimmed by 5 bases and the J gene end by 4 bases; junction bases not matched to a gene: 8. This CDR3 is built from 15 residues. Germline V gene sequence: CDR1 SGHTA, CDR2 FQGTGA. The CDR3 sequence: CASSRTSTFPDTQYF. The CDR3 nucleotides are TGTGCCAGCAGCCGGACTAGCACCTTTCCAGATACGCAGTATTTT.

This chain connects TRBV7-6 to TRBJ1-6, with TRBD1 as a possible D gene (6 bases). CDR3 length: 16 residues. V shed 0 bases and J shed 8 bases, with 14 bases lying between them. The germline V gene has CDR1 SGHVS and CDR2 FNYEAQ. The CDR3 sequence is CASSLAPGRGDSPLHF. The CDR3 DNA follows: TGTGCCAGCAGCTTAGCGCCCGGGAGGGGGGATTCACCCCTCCACTTT.

The V call is TRBV7-9, the J call TRBJ2-5; 11 bases match TRBD1. Germline CDR1 is SEHNR and CDR2 is FQNEAQ (reference sequence). V shed 5 bases, J shed 5 bases, and the junction held 10 bases outside the gene matches. This CDR3 is built from 16 residues. The CDR3 DNA reads as TGTGCCAGCAGCCCCGGGACAGGGGGATTTTCGGAGACCCAGTACTTC. This encodes CASSPGTGGFSETQYF.

The chain carries TRBV7-6 and TRBJ1-1; D remains unclear. The CDR3 spans 12 residues. Trimming removed 5 bases from V and 5 bases from J, with 9 bases in between. Germline assignment: CDR1 SGHVS and CDR2 FNYEAQ. DNA for the CDR3: TGTGCCAGCAGCCCGGGGTTTACTGAAGCTTTCTTT. As protein: CASSPGFTEAFF. The complete variable domain, with remaining parts taken from reference TRBV7-6 and TRBJ1-1, reads GAGVSQSPRYKVTKRGQDVALRCDPISGHVSLYWYRQALGQGPEFLTYFNYEAQQDKSGLPNDRFSAERPEGSISTLTIQRTEQRDSAMYRCASSPGFTEAFFGQGTRLTVV.

The V and J genes are TRBV2 and TRBJ2-1; 10 bases are a match to TRBD2. This CDR3 is 15 amino acids long. The junction had 9 bases not matched to a gene; V was cut back by 6 bases and J by 7 bases. Germline CDR1 is SNHLY and CDR2 is FYNNEI. CDR3 bases: TGTGCCAGCAGAGACAGCGGGGGGGCACGGAATGAGCAGTTCTTC. Residues: CASRDSGGARNEQFF.

V gene TRBV30 combines with J gene TRBJ2-3; unclear D gene. The length of the CDR3 is 12 residues. Germline CDR1 reads GTSNPN; CDR2 reads SVGIG (reference sequence). Trimming removed 2 bases from V and 2 bases from J, with 5 bases in between. The CDR3 coding sequence is TGTGCCTGGAGTCCCCTCACAGATACGCAGTATTTT. Its translation: CAWSPLTDTQYF. Complete variable domain (other parts from reference TRBV30 and TRBJ2-3): SQTIHQWPATLVQPVGSPLSLECTVEGTSNPNLYWYRQAAGRGLQLLFYSVGIGQISSEVPQNLSASRPQDRQFILSSKKLLLSDSGFYLCAWSPLTDTQYFGPGTRLTVL.